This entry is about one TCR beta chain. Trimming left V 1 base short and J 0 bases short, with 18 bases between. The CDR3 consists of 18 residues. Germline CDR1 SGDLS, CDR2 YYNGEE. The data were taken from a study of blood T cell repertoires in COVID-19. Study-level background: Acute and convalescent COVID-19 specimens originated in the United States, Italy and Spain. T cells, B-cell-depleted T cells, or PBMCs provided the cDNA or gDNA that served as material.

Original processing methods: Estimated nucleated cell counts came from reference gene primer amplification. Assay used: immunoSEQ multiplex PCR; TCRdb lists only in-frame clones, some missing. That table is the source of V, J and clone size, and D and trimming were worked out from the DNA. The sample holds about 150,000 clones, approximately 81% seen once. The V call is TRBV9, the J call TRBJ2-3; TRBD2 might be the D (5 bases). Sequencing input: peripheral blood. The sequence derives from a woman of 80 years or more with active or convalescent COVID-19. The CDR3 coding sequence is TGTGCCAGCAGCGTATCGTCGCTGTGGGCGGGCAGCACAGATACGCAGTATTTT. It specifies CASSVSSLWAGSTDTQYF.